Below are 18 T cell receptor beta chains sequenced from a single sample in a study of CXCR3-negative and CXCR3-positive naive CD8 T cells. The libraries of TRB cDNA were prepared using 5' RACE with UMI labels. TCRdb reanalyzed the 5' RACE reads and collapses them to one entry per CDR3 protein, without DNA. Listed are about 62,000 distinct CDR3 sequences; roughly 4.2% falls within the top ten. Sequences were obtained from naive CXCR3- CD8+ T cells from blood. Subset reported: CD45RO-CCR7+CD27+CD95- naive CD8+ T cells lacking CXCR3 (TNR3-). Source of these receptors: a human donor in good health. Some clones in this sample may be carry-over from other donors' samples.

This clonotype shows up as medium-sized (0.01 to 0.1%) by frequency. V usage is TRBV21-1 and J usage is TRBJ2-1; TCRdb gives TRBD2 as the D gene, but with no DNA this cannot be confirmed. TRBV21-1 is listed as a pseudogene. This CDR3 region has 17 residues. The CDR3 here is CASSKATSGGEDNEQFF.

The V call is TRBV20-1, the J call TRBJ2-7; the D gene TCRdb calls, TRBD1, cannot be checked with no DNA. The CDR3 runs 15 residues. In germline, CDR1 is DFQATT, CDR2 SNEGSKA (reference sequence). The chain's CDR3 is CSARAWDSSYYEQYF.

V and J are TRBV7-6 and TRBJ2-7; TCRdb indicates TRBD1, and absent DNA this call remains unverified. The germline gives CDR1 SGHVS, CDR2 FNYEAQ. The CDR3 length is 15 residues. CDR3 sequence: CASSDPGRSSYEQYF.

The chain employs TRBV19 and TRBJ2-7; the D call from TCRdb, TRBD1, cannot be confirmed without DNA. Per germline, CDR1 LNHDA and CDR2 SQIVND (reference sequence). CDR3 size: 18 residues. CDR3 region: CASRSPWADRDHLYEQYF.

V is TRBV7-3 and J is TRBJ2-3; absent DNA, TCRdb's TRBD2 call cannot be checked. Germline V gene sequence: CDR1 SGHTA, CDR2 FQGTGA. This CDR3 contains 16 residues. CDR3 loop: CASSLSPSGSLDTQYF.

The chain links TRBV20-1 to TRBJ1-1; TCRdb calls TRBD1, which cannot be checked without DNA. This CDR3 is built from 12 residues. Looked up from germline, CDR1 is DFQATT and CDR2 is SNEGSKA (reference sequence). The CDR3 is CSAPEGATEAFF.

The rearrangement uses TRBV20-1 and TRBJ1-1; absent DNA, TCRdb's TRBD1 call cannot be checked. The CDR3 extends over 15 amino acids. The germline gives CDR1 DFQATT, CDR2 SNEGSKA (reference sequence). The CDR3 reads CSAPPPGQGSTEAFF.

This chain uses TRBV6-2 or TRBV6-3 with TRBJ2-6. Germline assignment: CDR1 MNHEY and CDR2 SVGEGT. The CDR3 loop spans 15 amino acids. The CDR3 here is CASSYKGSGANVLTF.

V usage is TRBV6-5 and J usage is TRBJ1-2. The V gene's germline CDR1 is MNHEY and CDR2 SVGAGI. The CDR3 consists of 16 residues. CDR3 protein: CASSYDSIGVFYGYTF.

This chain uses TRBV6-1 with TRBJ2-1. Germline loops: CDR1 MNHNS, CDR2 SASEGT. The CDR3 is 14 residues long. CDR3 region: CASSEDGYYNEQFF.

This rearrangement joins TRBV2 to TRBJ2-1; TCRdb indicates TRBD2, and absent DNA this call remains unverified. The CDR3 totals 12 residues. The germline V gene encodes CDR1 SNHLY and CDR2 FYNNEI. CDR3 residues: CASSYGPKEQFF.

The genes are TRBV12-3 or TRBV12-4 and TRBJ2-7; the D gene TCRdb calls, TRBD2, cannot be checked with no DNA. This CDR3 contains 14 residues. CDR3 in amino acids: CASSLRSSGYEQYF.

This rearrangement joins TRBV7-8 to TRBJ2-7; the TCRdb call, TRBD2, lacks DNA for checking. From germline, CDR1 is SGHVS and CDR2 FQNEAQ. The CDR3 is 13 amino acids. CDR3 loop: CASIQLSVGEQYF. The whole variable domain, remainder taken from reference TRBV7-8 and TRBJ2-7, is GAGVSQSPRYKVAKRGQDVALRCDPISGHVSLFWYQQALGQGPEFLTYFQNEAQLDKSGLPSDRFFAERPEGSVSTLKIQRTQQEDSAVYLCASIQLSVGEQYFGPGTRLTVT.

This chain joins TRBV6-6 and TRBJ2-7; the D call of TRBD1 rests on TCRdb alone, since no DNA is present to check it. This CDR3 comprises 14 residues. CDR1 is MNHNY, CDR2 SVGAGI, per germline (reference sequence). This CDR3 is CASTHWDSSYEQYF.

The chain's CDR3 is CASSHIKTSGFTDTQYF. The gene calls are TRBV23-1 and TRBJ2-3; the D gene TCRdb calls, TRBD2, cannot be checked with no DNA. TRBV23-1 counts as an open reading frame of uncertain function. The CDR3 loop spans 17 amino acids.

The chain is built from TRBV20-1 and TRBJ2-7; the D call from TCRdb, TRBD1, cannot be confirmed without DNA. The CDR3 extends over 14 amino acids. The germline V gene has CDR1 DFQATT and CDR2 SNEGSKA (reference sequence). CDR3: CSASPPRDSYEQYF.

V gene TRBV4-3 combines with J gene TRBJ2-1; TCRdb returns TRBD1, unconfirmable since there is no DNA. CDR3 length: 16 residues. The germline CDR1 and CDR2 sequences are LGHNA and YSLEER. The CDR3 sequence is CASSHLPGTGGNEQFF.

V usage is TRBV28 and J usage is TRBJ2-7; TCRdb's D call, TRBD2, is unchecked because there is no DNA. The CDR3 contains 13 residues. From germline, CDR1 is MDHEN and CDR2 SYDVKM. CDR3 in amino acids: CASQTEGWYEQYF.